This is a list of T cell receptor beta chains from one sample in a study of shared clonotypes between healthy human individuals. The repertoire was sequenced with immunoSEQ multiplex PCR; TCRdb's copy has only in-frame clones and lacks some. The sample has 2.5 million or so clones; over 85% are singletons. The source material was naive CD4+ T cells sorted from blood. These receptors all come from a man aged 18 to 30 in good health. CDR3s include the opening cysteine and the closing phenylalanine or tryptophan. Fields, in order: D gene, J gene, V gene, clone size, CDR3 DNA, CDR3 protein. The D gene is left open where the match is weak. A clone size is listed for some rows: how often the clone was seen (once, few, many), or a class if it is expanded.

TRBD2 | TRBJ2-5 | TRBV7-2 | NA | TGTGCCAGCAGCAATCTAGCGGGAGATAGGACCCAGTACTTC | CASSNLAGDRTQYF
NA | TRBJ2-7 | TRBV5-5 | NA | TGTGCCAGCAGCGTCATAAAACAGGGCTCCGAGCAGTACTTC | CASSVIKQGSEQYF
TRBD2 | TRBJ2-7 | TRBV11-2 | NA | TGTGCCAGCAGCTTAGGAAGGACTAGCGGCGCAAGCTCCTACGAGCAGTACTTC | CASSLGRTSGASSYEQYF
NA | TRBJ2-7 | TRBV28 | NA | TGTGCCAGCAGATGGGGACGGCAGACCTACGAGCAGTACTTC | CASRWGRQTYEQYF
NA | TRBJ2-1 | TRBV30 | NA | TGTGCCTGCTCCGGGAACACCTACAATGAGCAGTTCTTC | CACSGNTYNEQFF
NA | TRBJ2-3 | TRBV11-3 | NA | TGTGCCAGCAGCTCCCTAGCGTTGGATACGCAGTATTTT | CASSSLALDTQYF
TRBD1 | TRBJ1-4 | TRBV6-1 | NA | TGTGCCAGCAGTGGCGAGAGGGGGCAGGATGAAAAACTGTTTTTT | CASSGERGQDEKLFF
TRBD1 | TRBJ1-2 | TRBV14 | NA | TGTGCCAGCAGCCAGGACAGGAATTATGGCTACACCTTC | CASSQDRNYGYTF
NA | TRBJ1-6 | TRBV21-1 | NA | TGTGCCAGCCCGACAGGTATCGATTCACCCCTCCACTTT | CASPTGIDSPLHF
TRBD1 | TRBJ1-1 | TRBV18 | NA | TGTGCCAGCTCCGATGAAATAACAGGGGGCACTGAAGCTTTCTTT | CASSDEITGGTEAFF
TRBD1 | TRBJ2-3 | TRBV11-3 | NA | TGTGCCAGCAGCCGCGGACAGGGGAGCACAGATACGCAGTATTTT | CASSRGQGSTDTQYF
NA | TRBJ1-2 | TRBV7-6 | NA | TGTGCCAGCAGTTCCCAGGGATCCTATGGCTACACCTTC | CASSSQGSYGYTF
NA | TRBJ2-6 | TRBV6-1 | NA | TGTGCCAGCAGTGAAGCAGGGCCATACGGTTGGCTTATTGGAGTCCTGACTTTC | CASSEAGPYGWLIGVLTF
TRBD2 | TRBJ2-1 | TRBV11-2 | NA | TGTGCCAGCAGCCTACCGGGACTAGCGGGAATAAATGAGCAGTTCTTC | CASSLPGLAGINEQFF
NA | TRBJ1-2 | TRBV27 | NA | TGTGCCAGCAGTTTATGGCAGGGCTATGGCTACACCTTC | CASSLWQGYGYTF
TRBD2 | TRBJ2-7 | TRBV2 | NA | TGTGCCAGCAGTGAAGGTGAAGGACTAGCGGCCACCTACGAGCAGTACTTC | CASSEGEGLAATYEQYF
TRBD1 | TRBJ1-1 | TRBV30 | NA | TGTGCCGGGGACAGGGCGAACACTGAAGCTTTCTTT | CAGDRANTEAFF
TRBD2 | TRBJ2-7 | TRBV7-2 | NA | TGTGCCAGCAGCTTAACCCTTCTACTAGCGGGAGGGCCGGGCGAGCAGTACTTC | CASSLTLLLAGGPGEQYF
TRBD1 | TRBJ1-2 | TRBV7-9 | NA | TGTGCCAGCAGCTTACGGACAGGGTCCGGCTACACCTTC | CASSLRTGSGYTF
NA | TRBJ2-1 | TRBV7-2 | NA | TGTGCCAGCAGCCTTAACCCTCCAGGGGTGAATGAGCAGTTCTTC | CASSLNPPGVNEQFF
TRBD1 | TRBJ2-7 | TRBV2 | NA | TGTGCCAGCAGTGCCCGACAGGGCTACGAGCAGTACTTC | CASSARQGYEQYF
NA | TRBJ2-3 | TRBV18 | NA | TGTGCCAGCTCACCGGGGAGAAGCACAGATACGCAGTATTTT | CASSPGRSTDTQYF
TRBD1 | TRBJ1-2 | TRBV11-2 | few | TGTGCCAGCAGCCAAAGACCCGACAGGGGGCTTTATGGCTACACCTTC | CASSQRPDRGLYGYTF
NA | TRBJ2-5 | TRBV5-4 | NA | TGTGCCAGCAGCTTTGCGGGTCCCCAAGAGACCCAGTACTTC | CASSFAGPQETQYF
TRBD2 | TRBJ2-7 | TRBV28 | NA | TGTGCCAGCAGACTAGCGGGGGGGAGCTCCTACGAGCAGTACTTC | CASRLAGGSSYEQYF
TRBD2 | TRBJ2-5 | TRBV10-1 | NA | TGCGCCAGCAGTGAGTCCACTAGCGGGAGTCGAGAGACCCAGTACTTC | CASSESTSGSRETQYF
TRBD1 | TRBJ1-1 | TRBV19 | NA | TGTGCCAGTAGTAGGACAGGGGCCCAGAACACTGAAGCTTTCTTT | CASSRTGAQNTEAFF
NA | TRBJ2-7 | TRBV10-3 | NA | TGTGCCATCAGTAGTCCTGGACTTAGTTCCTACGAGCAGTACTTC | CAISSPGLSSYEQYF
NA | TRBJ2-5 | TRBV7-9 | NA | TGTGCCAGCAGCGCCGGGAATGGGGAGACCCAGTACTTC | CASSAGNGETQYF
TRBD1 | TRBJ1-5 | TRBV7-9 | NA | TGTGCCAGCAGCCCGGACAGGGGGGTTGGCAATCAGCCCCAGCATTTT | CASSPDRGVGNQPQHF
NA | TRBJ1-3 | TRBV6-1 | NA | TGTGCCAGCAGTGAAGCGCCACTAGGGGGGAGATACTCTGGAAACACCATATATTTT | CASSEAPLGGRYSGNTIYF
NA | TRBJ2-3 | TRBV29-1 | NA | TGCAGCGTCCGAGGGGGGGTTCGGGGCACAGATACGCAGTATTTT | CSVRGGVRGTDTQYF
NA | TRBJ2-2 | TRBV7-9 | NA | TGTGCCAGCAGTTACAGCGGGAACACCGGGGAGCTGTTTTTT | CASSYSGNTGELFF
NA | TRBJ2-1 | TRBV7-3 | NA | TGTGCCAGCAGCGGGGTCCTTAGGGGGTCCTACAATGAGCAGTTCTTC | CASSGVLRGSYNEQFF
NA | TRBJ2-7 | TRBV29-1 | NA | TGCAGCGTTGATCCATACTCTACAGGCGAGCAGTACTTC | CSVDPYSTGEQYF
TRBD2 | TRBJ2-1 | TRBV4-1 | NA | TGCGCCAGCAGCCAAGGGGAACGGACTAGCGGGTACAATGAGCAGTTCTTC | CASSQGERTSGYNEQFF
NA | TRBJ2-3 | TRBV19 | NA | TGTGCCAGTAGCGATTCTACGGGCACAGATACGCAGTATTTT | CASSDSTGTDTQYF
NA | TRBJ2-1 | TRBV10-1 | NA | TGCGCCAGCAGTGGTGGACAGAAAAATGAGCAGTTCTTC | CASSGGQKNEQFF
NA | TRBJ1-1 | TRBV20-1 | NA | TGCAGTGCTAGAAGTATCACTGAAGCTTTCTTT | CSARSITEAFF